Listed here are 22 T cell receptor beta chains from one sample, sequenced in a study of blood T cell repertoires in COVID-19. This table comes from immunoSEQ multiplex PCR, and its TCRdb copy is limited to in-frame clones, with some not included. In the table there are roughly 220,000 clones, approximately 80% of which are singletons. The source material was PBMCs or T cells enriched from blood (not recorded which). These receptors were taken from a woman between 40 and 50 years old with acute COVID-19.

The chain joins TRBV5-1 to TRBJ2-7, with TRBD1 identical over 9 bases. The germline V gene encodes CDR1 SGHRS and CDR2 YFSETQ. The junction had 6 bases not matched to a gene; V was cut back by 1 base and J by 1 base. This CDR3 has 16 residues. The CDR3 DNA sequence: TGCGCCAGCAGCTTGTCGGGACAGGGTCTTTCCTACGAGCAGTACTTC. Its protein product is CASSLSGQGLSYEQYF. Supplemented by reference TRBV5-1 and TRBJ2-7, the full variable domain reads KAGVTQTPRYLIKTRGQQVTLSCSPISGHRSVSWYQQTPGQGLQFLFEYFSETQRNKGNFPGRFSGRQFSNSRSEMNVSTLELGDSALYLCASSLSGQGLSYEQYFGPGTRLTVT.

This clone appeared a single time. The chain links TRBV7-3 to TRBJ1-2, with 10 bases identical to TRBD1. From germline, CDR1 is SGHTA and CDR2 FQGTGA. V lost 5 bases and J lost 3; bases outside the gene matches: 3. The CDR3 loop spans 14 amino acids. The CDR3 reads CASSPTGGDYGYTF. CDR3 nucleotides: TGTGCCAGCAGCCCGACAGGGGGCGACTATGGCTACACCTTC.

The chain couples TRBV15 to TRBJ2-1; 9 nucleotides line up with TRBD2. V shed 1 base, J shed 7 bases, and the junction held 5 bases outside the gene matches. There are 15 residues in the CDR3. Germline values: CDR1 LNHNV, CDR2 YYDKDF (reference sequence). CDR3 nucleotide sequence: TGTGCCACCAGCAGAGTGGCGGGGGGGCGGAATGAGCAGTTCTTC. Amino acids: CATSRVAGGRNEQFF.

This clone showed up just a few times. J is TRBJ2-5 and V is TRBV5-1; 10 nucleotides align to TRBD2. The CDR3 length is 17 residues. CDR1 SGHRS and CDR2 YFSETQ come from the germline V gene. The V segment lost 4 bases and the J segment 2 bases; nucleotides outside the gene matches: 11. The CDR3 protein is CASSHSRSGGVQETQYF. DNA for the CDR3: TGCGCCAGCAGCCACTCAAGAAGCGGGGGGGTACAAGAGACCCAGTACTTC. Complete variable domain (other parts from reference TRBV5-1 and TRBJ2-5): KAGVTQTPRYLIKTRGQQVTLSCSPISGHRSVSWYQQTPGQGLQFLFEYFSETQRNKGNFPGRFSGRQFSNSRSEMNVSTLELGDSALYLCASSHSRSGGVQETQYFGPGTRLLVL.

Here the CDR3 DNA reads TGTGCCAGCAGCTTGGAGGTGGGAGCGGGCAATGAGCAGTTCTTC. Its protein is CASSLEVGAGNEQFF. The J gene is TRBJ2-1, the V gene TRBV5-6; D might be TRBD2 (6 bases). The germline V gene has CDR1 SGHDT and CDR2 YYEEEE. The CDR3 consists of 15 residues. V lost 0 bases and J lost 6, with 13 bases in between.

This chain connects TRBV7-2 to TRBJ1-2, with TRBD1 matching 10 bases. Per the germline V gene, CDR1 is SGHTA and CDR2 is FQGNSA. The CDR3 length is 18 residues. The trim removed 5 bases at V and 4 bases at J, leaving 16 bases unmatched. DNA for the CDR3: TGTGCCAGCAGCCCCGCCCACCGGACAGGGGGAAGGATCTATGGCTACACCTTC. This codes for CASSPAHRTGGRIYGYTF.

J is TRBJ2-3 and V is TRBV3-1 (or the pseudogene TRBV3-2), with 10 bases aligning to TRBD2. Germline V gene data show CDR1 as LGHDT and CDR2 as YNNKEL (reference sequence). The J segment lost 1 base and the V segment lost 4 bases, leaving 5 bases of the junction unmatched. The CDR3 spans 16 residues. The CDR3 region has the DNA TGTGCCAGCAGCCGAGTTCTAGCGGGGGGCACAGATACGCAGTATTTT. Protein sequence: CASSRVLAGGTDTQYF.

This clone appeared a few times. V usage is TRBV5-1 and J usage is TRBJ2-7; 12 nucleotides match TRBD1. This CDR3 has 13 residues. Germline loops: CDR1 SGHRS, CDR2 YFSETQ. V shed 5 bases and J 12 bases; nucleotides not matched to a gene: 9. In DNA, the CDR3 is TGCGCCAGCAGACCTCCCGGGACAGGGGGCGCGTACTTC. Translating gives CASRPPGTGGAYF.

The V call is TRBV23-1, the J call TRBJ2-1; D possibly corresponds to TRBD2 (6 bases). TRBV23-1 is an open reading frame whose function is uncertain. The CDR3 is made up of 13 amino acids. Trimming pared 2 bases from V and 7 bases from J, leaving 9 bases between. The DNA for the CDR3 is TGCGCCAGCAGTCAAGATCGGGGGAATGAGCAGTTCTTC. It specifies CASSQDRGNEQFF.

This sequence joins TRBV30 and TRBJ2-5, with TRBD1 identical over 7 bases. Looked up from germline, CDR1 is GTSNPN and CDR2 is SVGIG (reference sequence). With V trimmed by 6 bases and J by 5 bases, 18 bases remained unmatched. CDR3 size: 16 residues. CDR3 sequence reads: CACTSYLRGRGETQYF. The DNA of the CDR3 is TGTGCCTGCACCTCGTACTTGAGGGGGCGTGGCGAGACCCAGTACTTC.

The chain links TRBV5-4 to TRBJ1-4, with 7 bases lining up with TRBD1. The CDR3 sequence is 13 residues long. The V gene end was trimmed by 6 bases and the J gene end by 8 bases; junction bases not matched to a gene: 7. CDR1 and CDR2 (germline): SGHNT, YYREEE (reference sequence). CDR3 region: CASKGAQGEKLFF. The CDR3, as DNA: TGTGCCAGCAAGGGGGCTCAGGGAGAAAAACTGTTTTTT.

The V gene is TRBV29-1, the J gene TRBJ2-2; 7 nucleotides line up with TRBD2. The J segment lost 7 bases and the V segment lost 6 bases, leaving 11 bases of the junction unmatched. CDR1 is SQVTM, CDR2 ANQGSEA, per germline. The CDR3 totals 14 residues. CDR3 protein: CSVAGPLGIGELFF. In nucleotides, the CDR3 is TGCAGCGTAGCGGGGCCCTTGGGAATCGGGGAGCTGTTTTTT.

The chain is built from TRBV4-1 and TRBJ2-5; 10 positions match TRBD2. In germline, CDR1 is MGHRA, CDR2 YSYEKL. This CDR3 has 15 amino acids. The V gene end was trimmed by 6 bases and the J gene end by 2 bases; junction bases not matched to a gene: 6. The CDR3 DNA follows: TGCGCCAGCAGGGGAGCGGGAGGGCCTCAAGAGACCCAGTACTTC. This sequence encodes CASRGAGGPQETQYF.

The V and J genes are TRBV7-9 and TRBJ1-2; D may be TRBD1 (5 bases). CDR1 SEHNR and CDR2 FQNEAQ come from the germline V gene (reference sequence). The CDR3 consists of 13 residues. V was trimmed by 5 bases and J by 2 bases, leaving 9 bases between them. The CDR3 spells CASSPEGNYGYTF. The CDR3 nucleotides read TGTGCCAGCAGCCCGGAGGGGAACTATGGCTACACCTTC. Complete variable domain (other parts from reference TRBV7-9 and TRBJ1-2): DTGVSQNPRHKITKRGQNVTFRCDPISEHNRLYWYRQTLGQGPEFLTYFQNEAQLEKSRLLSDRFSAERPKGSFSTLEIQRTEQGDSAMYLCASSPEGNYGYTFGSGTRLTVV.

V and J are TRBV5-4 and TRBJ2-7; weak D call: TRBD2 (6 bases). The V end was cut by 0 bases, the J end by 3 bases, with 13 bases between. The CDR3 covers 15 residues. Germline-derived CDR1 and CDR2 are SGHNT and YYREEE (reference sequence). The CDR3 loop reads CASSLAKVGGYEQYF. The CDR3, as DNA: TGTGCCAGCAGCTTGGCCAAGGTGGGGGGCTACGAGCAGTACTTC.

The rearrangement joins TRBV3-1 (or the pseudogene TRBV3-2) to TRBJ2-5; TRBD2 matches 10 bases. The germline V gene has CDR1 LGHDT and CDR2 YNNKEL (reference sequence). This CDR3 has 16 amino acids. The trim removed 4 bases at V and 3 bases at J, leaving 8 bases unmatched. The CDR3: CASSPKLAGIKETQYF. CDR3 DNA: TGTGCCAGCAGCCCCAAACTAGCGGGGATAAAAGAGACCCAGTACTTC.

The chain couples TRBV28 to TRBJ1-3; maybe TRBD1 (5 bases). V shed 3 bases and J shed 0 bases, with 9 bases lying between them. Germline CDR1 reads MDHEN; CDR2 reads SYDVKM. The CDR3 totals 15 residues. The CDR3 region has the DNA TGTGCCAGCAGTTTGGTGACAGCCTCTGGAAACACCATATATTTT. Translation gives CASSLVTASGNTIYF.

The CDR3 protein is CASRRGPNTGELFF. The DNA of the CDR3 is TGTGCCAGCAGGCGGGGACCTAACACCGGGGAGCTGTTTTTT. This chain connects TRBV5-5 to TRBJ2-2; D might be TRBD2 (6 bases). V lost 5 bases to trimming and J lost 2 bases, with 10 bases between them. The CDR3 runs to 14 residues. The germline gives CDR1 SGHKS, CDR2 YYEKEE (reference sequence).

The chain carries TRBV7-6 and TRBJ2-3; 11 bases match TRBD1. V dropped 1 base and J dropped 1; count of bases not matched to a gene: 4. This CDR3 comprises 17 residues. Germline V lookup: CDR1 SGHVS, CDR2 FNYEAQ. CDR3 amino acids: CASSLGTGGGRTDTQYF. The CDR3 bases are TGTGCCAGCAGCTTAGGGACAGGGGGCGGTCGCACAGATACGCAGTATTTT.

The chain employs TRBV5-1 and TRBJ2-5; D gene uncertain. Germline-derived CDR1 and CDR2 are SGHRS and YFSETQ. V shed 1 base and J shed 2 bases, with 6 bases lying between them. CDR3 length: 13 residues. The CDR3 DNA reads TGCGCCAGCAGCTTGTACACGCAAGAGACCCAGTACTTC. Its translation is CASSLYTQETQYF.

The chain recombines TRBV5-1 with TRBJ2-5; 7 bases map to TRBD1. Germline CDR1 is SGHRS and CDR2 is YFSETQ. With 4 bases clipped from V and 5 bases from J, the junction kept 11 bases outside the gene matches. The CDR3 loop spans 15 amino acids. CDR3 bases: TGCGCCAGCAGCCTGGGGGACAGCTCAGGGGAGACCCAGTACTTC. It yields the protein CASSLGDSSGETQYF.

This chain uses TRBV19 with TRBJ1-3, with D perhaps matching TRBD1 (6 bases). Germline loops: CDR1 LNHDA, CDR2 SQIVND (reference sequence). With 8 bases removed from V and 0 bases from J, the gap between germline ends came to 14 bases. The CDR3 is 15 residues long. The chain's CDR3 is CASSDRLFSGNTIYF. The CDR3, as DNA: TGTGCCAGTTCGGACAGACTGTTCTCTGGAAACACCATATATTTT.